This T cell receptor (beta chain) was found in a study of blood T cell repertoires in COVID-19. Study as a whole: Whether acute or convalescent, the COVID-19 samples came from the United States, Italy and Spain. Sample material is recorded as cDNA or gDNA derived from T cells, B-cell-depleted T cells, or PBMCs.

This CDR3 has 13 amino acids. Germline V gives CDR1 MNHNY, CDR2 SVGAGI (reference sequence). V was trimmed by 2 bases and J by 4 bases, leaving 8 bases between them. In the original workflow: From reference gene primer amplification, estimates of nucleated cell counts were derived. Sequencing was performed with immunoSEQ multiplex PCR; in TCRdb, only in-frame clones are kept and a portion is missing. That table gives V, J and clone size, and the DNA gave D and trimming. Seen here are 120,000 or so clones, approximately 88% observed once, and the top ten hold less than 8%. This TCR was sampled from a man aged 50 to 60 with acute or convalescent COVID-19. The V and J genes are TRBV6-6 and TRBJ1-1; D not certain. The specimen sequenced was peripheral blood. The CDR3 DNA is TGTGCCAGCAGTTACCGAGAATTCACTGAAGCTTTCTTT. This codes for CASSYREFTEAFF.